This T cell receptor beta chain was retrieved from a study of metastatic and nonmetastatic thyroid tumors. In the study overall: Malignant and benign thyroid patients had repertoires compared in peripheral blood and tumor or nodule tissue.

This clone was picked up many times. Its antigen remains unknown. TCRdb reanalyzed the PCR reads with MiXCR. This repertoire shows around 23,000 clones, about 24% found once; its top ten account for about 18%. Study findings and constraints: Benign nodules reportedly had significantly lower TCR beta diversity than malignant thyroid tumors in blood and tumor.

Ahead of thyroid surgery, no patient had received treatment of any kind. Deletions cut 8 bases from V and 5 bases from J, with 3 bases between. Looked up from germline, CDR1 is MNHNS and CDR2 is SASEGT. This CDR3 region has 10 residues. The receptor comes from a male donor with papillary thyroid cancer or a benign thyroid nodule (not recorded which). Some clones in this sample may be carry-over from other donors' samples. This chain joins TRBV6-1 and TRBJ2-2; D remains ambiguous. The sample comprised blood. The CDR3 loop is CASWTGELFF. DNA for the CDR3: TGTGCCAGCTGGACCGGGGAGCTGTTTTTT.